This paragraph reports one T cell receptor beta chain. The target antigen is unknown. The data were obtained in a study of identifying expanded T cells in peripheral blood. This CDR3 spans 11 amino acids. V was shortened by 6 bases and J by 6 bases, with 8 bases between the two germline ends. Germline lookup yields CDR1 MNHNY and CDR2 SVGAGI (reference sequence). The study's findings and limits: About 1.2 clones differed between technical replicates, versus approximately 17 and 20 over time. Roughly 2-week clone count variance significantly increased as total template count grew.

Generated by immunoSEQ multiplex PCR, the TCRdb table keeps only in-frame clones and is missing some. The sample lists tens of thousands of clones, about 90% occurring once. During the collection period, no donor immune events like infections were recorded. The sample consisted of blood. The sequence came from a person aged 18 to 69 in good health. The chain links TRBV6-6 to TRBJ2-5; D is possibly TRBD1 (6 bases). The CDR3 bases are TGTGCCAGCAGACAGGGAAAGACCCAGTACTTC. It yields the protein CASRQGKTQYF.